This is a list of T cell receptor beta chains from one sample in a study of cytomegalovirus exposure and HLA in healthy donors. The data were produced by immunoSEQ multiplex PCR, yet TCRdb's version contains in-frame clones alone and is incomplete. The sample has about 110,000 clones; around three quarters are singletons. Sequencing input: PBMCs. These TCRs come from a boy between 10 and 17 years old in good health and CMV-seronegative. Each CDR3 is given with its conserved first and last residue. The D gene is left open where the match is weak. Not all rows give a size; the values are once, few, many and, for expanded clones, a class.

d_call	clone_size	j_call	v_call	cdr3_aa	cdr3_nt
TRBD2	.	TRBJ2-7	TRBV7-9	CASSFLAGDEQYF	TGTGCCAGCAGCTTTCTAGCGGGAGACGAGCAGTACTTC
TRBD2	.	TRBJ2-3	TRBV5-1	CASSLGLGRGSTDTQYF	TGCGCCAGCAGCTTGGGGCTTGGGCGGGGGAGCACAGATACGCAGTATTTT
TRBD2	.	TRBJ2-3	TRBV5-1	CASSPNGGSRADTQYF	TGCGCCAGCAGCCCAAACGGGGGGAGTCGGGCAGATACGCAGTATTTT
TRBD2	.	TRBJ2-7	TRBV7-3	CASSLDGLAFPYEQYF	TGTGCCAGCAGCCTTGACGGACTAGCGTTTCCCTACGAGCAGTACTTC
TRBD1	.	TRBJ1-3	TRBV7-3	CASSLDRAGNTIYF	TGTGCCAGCAGCCTCGACAGGGCTGGAAACACCATATATTTT
.	few	TRBJ1-1	TRBV6-5	CASSYVGGQPEAFF	TGTGCCAGCAGTTACGTAGGGGGTCAACCTGAAGCTTTCTTT
.	.	TRBJ1-1	TRBV28	CASRVTATEAFF	TGTGCCAGCCGAGTAACAGCAACTGAAGCTTTCTTT
.	.	TRBJ2-1	TRBV19	CASSIDGTYNEQFF	TGTGCCAGTAGTATAGATGGCACCTACAATGAGCAGTTCTTC
TRBD1	few	TRBJ1-1	TRBV6-5	CASRRDRGVTKAFF	TGTGCCAGCAGACGAGACAGGGGGGTCACTAAAGCTTTCTTT
.	.	TRBJ1-1	TRBV7-9	CASSSVGRVEAFF	TGTGCCAGCAGCTCGGTGGGCAGGGTAGAGGCTTTCTTT
TRBD1	.	TRBJ1-1	TRBV29-1	CSVEERQGGGVNTEAFF	TGCAGCGTTGAAGAGAGACAGGGGGGAGGCGTGAACACTGAAGCTTTCTTT
TRBD1	.	TRBJ1-1	TRBV7-9	CASGTGGGVTEAFF	TGTGCCAGCGGAACAGGGGGCGGGGTCACTGAAGCTTTCTTT
TRBD2	.	TRBJ2-2	TRBV19	CASSPLAGIESGELFF	TGTGCCAGTAGTCCACTAGCGGGGATTGAGAGCGGGGAGCTGTTTTTT
.	.	TRBJ2-7	TRBV12-5	CASGLDRPQLGDYEQYF	TGTGCTAGTGGTTTGGACCGCCCCCAACTCGGGGACTACGAGCAGTACTTC
TRBD2	.	TRBJ2-3	TRBV7-3	CASSLLAGGGQDTQYF	TGTGCCAGCAGCCTCCTAGCGGGGGGTGGACAAGATACGCAGTATTTT
TRBD1	once	TRBJ1-5	TRBV7-9	CASSYRGSNQPQHF	TGTGCCAGCAGCTACAGGGGTAGCAATCAGCCCCAGCATTTT